This TCR beta chain is from a study of T cells in Graves' hyperthyroidism and ophthalmopathy. The germline V gene has CDR1 DFQATT and CDR2 SNEGSKA (reference sequence). The CDR3 is 12 residues long. Trimming pared 5 bases from V and 1 base from J, leaving 5 bases between. TCR beta CDR3 region amplification was performed from RNA transcripts. The HTBI primer set was used in a first-round RT-PCR of the TCR CDR3. MiXCR was run by TCRdb on the multiplex PCR reads, yielding one entry per CDR3 protein. The table lists 350,000 or so distinct CDR3 sequences, about 15% of them singletons. This clonotype occurred many times.

This TCR was recovered from a woman aged 25 to 39 with Graves' hyperthyroidism that later progressed to Graves' ophthalmopathy. The sample was blood. V usage is TRBV20-1 and J usage is TRBJ2-2, with D unclear. CDR3 nucleotides: TGCAGTGCTTCGGAGAACACCGGGGAGCTGTTTTTT. This codes for CSASENTGELFF.